This T cell receptor beta chain emerged from a study of CD8 T cells in ankylosing spondylitis. TCRdb reanalysed the 5' RACE reads using MiXCR and keeps one entry per CDR3 protein. Of 650,000 to 800,000 distinct CDR3 sequences in the sample, 15% to 20% are singletons; the top ten hold about 19%. CDR1 and CDR2 (germline): SGHDT, YYEEEE. This CDR3 comprises 15 residues. Losses at the gene ends were 7 bases for V and 0 bases for J; bases not matched to a gene: 6. General study results and limits: Seemingly characteristic of ankylosing spondylitis blood was a TCR beta motif consisting of eight highly homologous variants.

On this clonotype itself: The target antigen is unknown.

The TCR was taken from a male donor with ankylosing spondylitis. V usage is TRBV5-6 and J usage is TRBJ2-1; 8 bases align to TRBD1. The specimen sequenced was blood, either unsorted or a sorted T cell fraction (not recorded which). CDR3 DNA sequence: TGTGCCAGCGGAGATACAGGGGGCTCCTACAATGAGCAGTTCTTC. Its translation is CASGDTGGSYNEQFF.